Listed here are 31 T cell receptor beta chains from one sample, sequenced in a study of tissue T cells after allogeneic stem cell transplantation. Time point specified: mouse harvest day 7 after allogeneic transplant. Tail vein injection delivered 10^7 T-cell-depleted bone marrow cells and 10^6 splenic CD5+ T cells. The method was immunoSEQ multiplex PCR; TCRdb's version includes in-frame clones alone and lacks a portion of them. The sample has 3,900 or so clones, 50% seen once; the top ten hold under 12%. The sample taken for sequencing was lymph node tissue. The source is a female BALB/c mouse given C57BL/6 T cells with graft-versus-host disease after an allogeneic hematopoietic cell transplant.

Concerning this clone itself: Genes and germline are mouse. The CDR3 goes on 1 residue after the read ends, and that part is filled in from the germline J gene. V is TRBV19 and J is TRBJ1-4; D is possibly TRBD1 (5 bases). Germline V lookup: CDR1 FNHDT, CDR2 SITEND (reference sequence). Trimming removed 4 bases at V and 0 bases at J, with 10 bases between. CDR3 size: 15 residues. CDR3: CASSLTVLSNERLFF. CDR3 bases read: TGTGCCAGCAGTCTGACAGTCCTTTCCAACGAAAGATTATTT.

Of note for this clone: Genes and germline are mouse. The missing CDR3 end, 1 residue past where the read stops, is filled in from the germline J gene. The V and J genes are TRBV26 and TRBJ1-3; 8 bases align to TRBD1. The CDR3 length is 15 residues. The junction had 4 bases not matched to a gene; V was cut back by 2 bases and J by 4 bases. Germline CDR1 is KGHPV and CDR2 is FQNQEV (reference sequence). The CDR3 spells CASSLQGARGNTLYF. Incomplete CDR3 DNA: TGTGCCAGCAGTCTGCAGGGGGCGAGAGGAAATACGCTCTAT.

As for this clone: The gene symbols are mouse symbols. The read is 1 residue too short to cover the CDR3 end, so that end is filled in from the germline J gene. The chain links TRBV26 to TRBJ2-7; tentatively, D is TRBD1 (7 bases). Trimming stripped 4 bases from V and 3 bases from J, with 10 bases between. The CDR3 is made up of 13 amino acids. Germline-derived CDR1 and CDR2 are KGHPV and FQNQEV (reference sequence). The CDR3 bases that were read are TGTGCCAGCAGTCAGGGGGCCCTCTATGAACAGTAC. Translation gives CASSQGALYEQY. The whole CDR3 protein is CASSQGALYEQYF.

Worth noting for this clone: The genes are named according to mouse. The DNA ends 1 residue before the CDR3 does, and the rest of the CDR3 is filled in from the germline J gene. The chain employs TRBV26 and TRBJ2-2; tentatively, D is TRBD1 or TRBD2 (7 bases each). CDR1 and CDR2 (germline): KGHPV, FQNQEV (reference sequence). Deletions cut 1 base from V and 0 bases from J, with 15 bases between. The CDR3 sequence is 18 residues long. The CDR3 loop is CASSLYAGGPANTGQLYF. The covered CDR3 bases are TGTGCCAGCAGTCTGTATGCAGGGGGGCCTGCAAACACCGGGCAGCTCTAC.

Comments on this clone: The gene names here belong to mouse. The sequence runs out 1 residue before the end of the CDR3; the remainder is reconstructed from the germline J gene. The chain has TRBV16 and TRBJ1-2, with D perhaps TRBD1 (5 bases). Germline V gives CDR1 SGHSA, CDR2 FRNQAP. V shed 3 bases and J shed 0 bases, with 8 bases lying between them. The CDR3 totals 14 residues. The CDR3: CASSFQGSNSDYTF. The covered CDR3 bases are TGTGCAAGCAGCTTTCAGGGTTCAAACTCCGACTACACC.

Notes on this clone: Mouse gene names apply. The sequenced fragment ends 1 residue before the CDR3 boundary, so the rest is inferred from the germline J gene. V is TRBV17 and J is TRBJ2-7; TRBD1 matches 9 bases. Germline V lookup: CDR1 MNHDT, CDR2 YYDKIL. V was pared by 1 base and J by 4 bases, with 5 bases of the junction left unmatched. This CDR3 region has 15 residues. The sequenced part of the CDR3 DNA is TGTGCTAGCAGTAGAGCCTCCGGGACAGGGTATGAACAGTAC. Translated: CASSRASGTGYEQY. The CDR3 in full is CASSRASGTGYEQYF.

For this clone: Gene names and germline match the mouse. The CDR3 end falls 1 residue outside the read, so it is completed with the germline J gene. The chain couples TRBV13-3 to TRBJ1-5; no definite D call. Germline CDR1 NNHDY, CDR2 SYVADS. Trimming took 10 bases from V and 2 from J, leaving 1 base between them. This CDR3 has 9 residues. The CDR3 here is CADNQAPLF. The CDR3 bases that were read are TGTGCCGACAACCAGGCTCCGCTT.

The sample holds a few counts of this clone. Mouse gene names apply. From the germline J gene comes the end of the CDR3, since the read stops 1 residue before it. The chain carries TRBV23 and TRBJ2-7; the table's D call of TRBD1 was not tested on the DNA. Per germline, CDR1 KGHTA and CDR2 FQNQQP. There are 16 residues in the CDR3. The CDR3 DNA, read in part, is TGCTCCAGCAGTCAATCGCCCCCGGGACAGGGATATGAACAGTAC. It codes for CSSSQSPPGQGYEQY. The entire CDR3 protein reads CSSSQSPPGQGYEQYF.

This clone was observed a few times. Mouse gene names apply. The read finishes 1 residue shy of the CDR3 end, and the germline J gene is used to complete it. V usage is TRBV26 and J usage is TRBJ2-3; D is ambiguous. The length of the CDR3 is 14 residues. CDR1 is KGHPV and CDR2 is FQNQEV in the germline V gene (reference sequence). With 1 base removed from V and 0 bases from J, the gap between germline ends came to 5 bases. The CDR3 is CASSLFGSAETLYF. The sequenced part of the CDR3 DNA is TGTGCCAGCAGTCTGTTCGGTAGTGCAGAAACGCTGTAT. The full variable domain, with the rest looked up from reference TRBV26 and TRBJ2-3, is NSKVIQTPRYLVKGQGQKAKMRCIPEKGHPVVFWYQQNKNNEFKFLINFQNQEVLQQIDMTEKRFSAECPSNSPCSLEIQSSEAGDSALYLCASSLFGSAETLYFGSGTRLTVL.

A note on this clone: Gene names refer to mouse genes. The CDR3 extends 1 residue past the end of the read, so its final part is completed from the germline J gene. The rearrangement links TRBV5 to TRBJ2-2, with D uncertain. This CDR3 region has 15 residues. CDR1 is LGHNA, CDR2 YNLKQL, per germline (reference sequence). Trimming left V 0 bases short and J 0 bases short, with 5 bases between. Incomplete CDR3 DNA: TGTGCCAGCAGCCAAGAGACAACAAACACCGGGCAGCTCTAC. Its translation: CASSQETTNTGQLY. The whole CDR3 sequence is CASSQETTNTGQLYF.

Of note for this clone: Each gene name is a mouse one. The read terminates 1 residue before the CDR3 end, so the remaining end is supplied by the germline J gene. V is TRBV3 and J is TRBJ2-3; TRBD2 matches at 10 bases. Germline V gene sequence: CDR1 SNHLY, CDR2 FYNGKV (reference sequence). The V gene end was trimmed by 4 bases and the J gene end by 4 bases; junction bases not matched to a gene: 2. The CDR3 contains 14 residues. The CDR3 sequence: CASSSGLGSETLYF. CDR3 DNA, as far as it was read: TGTGCCAGCAGCTCGGGACTGGGGTCAGAAACGCTGTAT.

For this clone: Gene names are the mouse ones. Read sequence stops 1 residue before the CDR3 end, and the germline J gene provides the missing end. This rearrangement joins TRBV13-1 to TRBJ1-1, with D unresolved. CDR1 is NSHNY, CDR2 SYGAGN, per germline. This CDR3 is built from 13 residues. V lost 2 bases, J lost 1 base, and 6 bases lay in between. CDR3 sequence reads: CASSEEANTEVFF. The DNA read from the CDR3 is TGTGCCAGCAGTGAAGAGGCGAACACAGAAGTCTTC.

As regards this clone: Germline and genes here are mouse. The read ends 1 residue shy of where the CDR3 ends; the end is completed using the germline J gene. J is TRBJ1-1 and V is TRBV26, with D unclear. V was trimmed by 3 bases and J by 1 base, leaving 6 bases between them. The CDR3 spans 13 residues. Germline CDR1 is KGHPV and CDR2 is FQNQEV (reference sequence). The sequenced part of the CDR3 DNA is TGTGCCAGCAGTCTTACAAAAAACACAGAAGTCTTC. Translating it yields CASSLTKNTEVF. The entire CDR3 protein reads CASSLTKNTEVFF.

This clone is labeled as medium-sized. Germline is not matched at one junction end, which may reflect a read error. The gene names here belong to mouse. The read ends 1 residue shy of where the CDR3 ends; the end is completed using the germline J gene. The V gene is TRBV1, the J gene TRBJ1-1; D remains unclear. The CDR3 contains 13 residues. The germline V gene has CDR1 NSQYPW and CDR2 LRSPGD (reference sequence). The CDR3 reads CTCSADRNIEVFF. CDR3 DNA (partial): TGCACCTGCAGTGCAGATAGAAACATAGAAGTCTTC.

By sample share, this clone is medium-sized (0.01 to 0.1%). The gene symbols are mouse symbols. Read data end 1 residue before the CDR3 end; the end is taken from the germline J gene. The chain is built from TRBV3 and TRBJ2-7; D not certain. The CDR3 totals 9 residues. Trimming removed 8 bases at V and 4 bases at J, with 3 bases between. CDR1 and CDR2 from the germline V gene are SNHLY and FYNGKV (reference sequence). CDR3 DNA (partial): TGTGCCAGCTATTATGAACAGTAC. Its translation is CASYYEQY. In full, the CDR3 reads CASYYEQYF.

This clone was picked up a small number of times. Genes and germline come from the mouse. Read coverage stops 1 residue before the CDR3 terminus; the germline J gene supplies the remainder. J is TRBJ2-7 and V is TRBV26; no definite D call. Per germline, CDR1 KGHPV and CDR2 FQNQEV (reference sequence). This CDR3 has 11 residues. Trimming stripped 6 bases from V and 4 bases from J, with 7 bases between. CDR3 loop: CASSQQYEQYF. Incomplete CDR3 DNA: TGTGCCAGCAGCCAACAGTATGAACAGTAC. Variable domain in full (rest from reference TRBV26 and TRBJ2-7): NSKVIQTPRYLVKGQGQKAKMRCIPEKGHPVVFWYQQNKNNEFKFLINFQNQEVLQQIDMTEKRFSAECPSNSPCSLEIQSSEAGDSALYLCASSQQYEQYFGPGTRLTVL.

Of note for this clone: Gene labels here are mouse ones. The chain's CDR3 is CASGDADSTLYF. Incomplete CDR3 DNA: TGTGCCAGCGGTGATGCCGACTCCACCTTGTAC. The chain combines TRBV13-2 with TRBJ2-4, with D unresolved. From the germline J gene comes the end of the CDR3, since the read stops 1 residue before it. This CDR3 contains 12 residues. Deletions cut 0 bases from V and 8 bases from J, with 7 bases between. Germline values: CDR1 NNHNN, CDR2 SYGAGS (reference sequence).

In the case of this clone: Mouse names are used for the genes. With the read ending 1 residue before the CDR3 end, the germline J gene is used to fill in that end. J is TRBJ2-7 and V is TRBV12-1; 8 bases fit TRBD2. This CDR3 comprises 15 residues. Germline assignment: CDR1 SGHSN and CDR2 HYEKVE. V lost 0 bases and J lost 7; bases outside the gene matches: 10. The CDR3 region is CASSLLWGALGEQYF. The part of the CDR3 DNA that was read is TGTGCCAGCTCTCTCCTCTGGGGGGCGCTAGGGGAACAGTAC. The full variable domain, with the rest looked up from reference TRBV12-1 and TRBJ2-7, is DSGVVQSPRHIIKEKGGRSVLTCIPISGHSNVVWYQQTLGKELKFLIQHYEKVERDKGFLPSRFSVQQFDDYHSEMNMSALELEDSAMYFCASSLLWGALGEQYFGPGTRLTVL.

Concerning this clone itself: All gene names here are mouse names. The read finishes 1 residue shy of the CDR3 end, and the germline J gene is used to complete it. The chain carries TRBV3 and TRBJ2-4; D not resolved. In germline, CDR1 is SNHLY, CDR2 FYNGKV (reference sequence). The CDR3 contains 11 residues. V shed 6 bases and J shed 0 bases, with 1 base lying between them. This CDR3 reads CASSSQNTLYF. The CDR3 DNA, read in part, is TGTGCCAGCAGTAGTCAAAACACCTTGTAC.

There are a few counts of this clone. Genes here carry mouse names. The read ends 1 residue early relative to the CDR3; the germline J gene fills the gap. This sequence joins TRBV3 and TRBJ1-3; D is unclear. Germline V lookup: CDR1 SNHLY, CDR2 FYNGKV (reference sequence). Deletions cut 5 bases from V and 4 bases from J, with 12 bases between. The CDR3 length is 14 residues. The CDR3 sequence: CASSPPGGGNTLYF. CDR3 DNA, as far as it was read: TGTGCCAGCAGCCCTCCAGGAGGAGGAAATACGCTCTAT.

To note about this clone: These gene names are mouse names. Read sequence stops 1 residue before the CDR3 end, and the germline J gene provides the missing end. J is TRBJ2-4 and V is TRBV13-2; D unresolved. Germline CDR1 is NNHNN and CDR2 is SYGAGS (reference sequence). The CDR3 length is 13 residues. V lost 2 bases and J 0 bases, leaving 4 bases between the germline ends. The covered CDR3 bases are TGTGCCAGCGGTGACAGGAGTCAAAACACCTTGTAC. Residues: CASGDRSQNTLY. The CDR3, in full, reads CASGDRSQNTLYF.

Notes on this clone: Genes and germline are mouse. The missing CDR3 end, 1 residue past where the read stops, is filled in from the germline J gene. The chain joins TRBV13-3 to TRBJ2-2, with 7 bases matching TRBD1. J lost 0 bases, V lost 3 bases, and 2 bases had no gene match. This CDR3 region has 15 residues. Germline lookup yields CDR1 NNHDY and CDR2 SYVADS. Incomplete CDR3 DNA: TGTGCCAGCAGTGGGGGGACAGCAAACACCGGGCAGCTCTAC. Its protein product is CASSGGTANTGQLY. The CDR3 as a whole reads CASSGGTANTGQLYF. The variable domain in full, with the rest retrieved from reference TRBV13-3 and TRBJ2-2, is EAAVTQSPRSKVAVTGGKVTLSCHQTNNHDYMYWYRQDTGHGLRLIHYSYVADSTEKGDIPDGYKASRPSQENFSLILELASLSQTAVYFCASSGGTANTGQLYFGEGSKLTVL.

Concerning this clone: Just one base apart from a much larger clone, this may be a read error. The genes and germline here are from mouse. The CDR3 goes on 1 residue after the read ends, and that part is filled in from the germline J gene. This chain links TRBV26 with TRBJ1-2, with 7 bases matching TRBD1. With V trimmed by 4 bases and J by 6 bases, 5 bases remained unmatched. The CDR3 has 13 amino acids. CDR1 KGHPV and CDR2 FQNQEV come from the germline V gene (reference sequence). Incomplete CDR3 DNA: TGTGCCAGCAGTCCCGACAGGGACCCCGACTACACC. Residues: CASSPDRDPDYT. The full-length CDR3 reads as CASSPDRDPDYTF.

This clone was seen more than once but under ten times. Mouse germline and gene names are used. The CDR3 protein is CASSAPGLGVYEQYF. Incomplete CDR3 DNA: TGTGCTAGCAGTGCCCCGGGACTGGGGGTTTATGAACAGTAC. This chain uses TRBV29 with TRBJ2-7; 11 bases match TRBD2. The read ends 1 residue early relative to the CDR3; the germline J gene fills the gap. This CDR3 has 15 residues. From germline, CDR1 is MSHET and CDR2 SYDVDS. V was pared by 5 bases and J by 4 bases, with 7 bases of the junction left unmatched.

For this clone: Gene names are mouse gene names. The CDR3 goes on 1 residue after the read ends, and that part is filled in from the germline J gene. The V call is TRBV31, the J call TRBJ1-4, with a possible D match to TRBD1 (6 bases). The CDR3 sequence is 16 residues long. Germline assignment: CDR1 GKSSPN and CDR2 SITVG. Trimming shortened V by 2 bases and J by 0 bases, and 13 bases separated the two germline ends. The part of the CDR3 DNA that was read is TGTGCCTGGAGTTCGACAGGTCCAATTTCCAACGAAAGATTATTT. It specifies CAWSSTGPISNERLF. The full CDR3 protein reads CAWSSTGPISNERLFF.

As to this clone: Genes here carry mouse names. Coverage ceases 1 residue before the CDR3 finishes, and the germline J gene fills in the end. This chain connects TRBV19 to TRBJ1-2; the match to TRBD1 covers 7 bases. This CDR3 spans 13 amino acids. Germline V lookup: CDR1 FNHDT, CDR2 SITEND (reference sequence). Trimming took 5 bases from V and 4 from J; bases not matched to a gene: 5. The CDR3 spells CASRGQQGSDYTF. CDR3 DNA (partial): TGTGCCAGCAGGGGACAGCAAGGCTCCGACTACACC.

By share, this clone counts as large (0.1 to 1%). The gene names here belong to mouse. The read stops 1 residue short of the end of the CDR3; the missing end is completed from the germline J gene. The rearrangement uses TRBV12-1 and TRBJ2-7; 8 bases match TRBD2. Germline V CDR1 and CDR2: SGHSN, HYEKVE. V lost 2 bases to trimming and J lost 4 bases; unmatched junction nucleotides: 6. The CDR3 is 14 residues long. The part of the CDR3 DNA that was read is TGTGCCAGCTCTCCCCGGGGGGGCGGATATGAACAGTAC. The encoded protein is CASSPRGGGYEQY. The whole CDR3 protein is CASSPRGGGYEQYF.

To note about this clone: All gene names here are mouse names. The read gets to within 1 residue of the CDR3 end, and the germline J gene fills in the rest. The V call is TRBV16, the J call TRBJ2-3; no clear D gene. Germline V gene lookup returns CDR1 SGHSA and CDR2 FRNQAP. The V gene lost 3 bases and the J gene lost 0 bases, with 7 bases spanning the gap. The length of the CDR3 is 14 residues. The CDR3 DNA, read in part, is TGTGCAAGCAGCTTGTCTACTAGTGCAGAAACGCTGTAT. This translates into CASSLSTSAETLY. The CDR3 in its entirety is CASSLSTSAETLYF.

This clone came up once. The germline and genes are mouse ones. The read falls 1 residue short of the CDR3 end, and the missing part is taken from the germline J gene. The chain couples TRBV13-3 to TRBJ2-5, with TRBD1 as a possible D gene (6 bases). V dropped 2 bases and J dropped 6 bases, with 16 bases sitting between them. Germline values: CDR1 NNHDY, CDR2 SYVADS. The CDR3 contains 15 residues. CDR3 in amino acids: CASSDRGDNRDTQYF. The CDR3 DNA, read in part, is TGTGCCAGCAGTGACAGGGGTGACAACCGGGACACCCAGTAC.

On this clone: Here the gene names and germline are mouse. With the read ending 1 residue before the CDR3 end, the germline J gene is used to fill in that end. The chain combines TRBV13-2 with TRBJ2-7; D gene uncertain. V dropped 0 bases and J dropped 7 bases, with 8 bases sitting between them. This CDR3 has 12 amino acids. Germline loops: CDR1 NNHNN, CDR2 SYGAGS (reference sequence). The CDR3: CASGDEVCEQYF. Partial CDR3 DNA: TGTGCCAGCGGTGATGAGGTCTGCGAACAGTAC.

About this clone: All gene names here are mouse names. This CDR3 is CASSLGTGQLYF. The CDR3 bases that were read are TGTGCCAGCAGTCTGGGCACCGGGCAGCTCTAC. The gene calls are TRBV26 and TRBJ2-2; no definite D call. Coverage ceases 1 residue before the CDR3 finishes, and the germline J gene fills in the end. The CDR3 is 12 amino acids. Germline V gene sequence: CDR1 KGHPV, CDR2 FQNQEV (reference sequence). V shed 2 bases and J shed 4 bases, with 2 bases lying between them.